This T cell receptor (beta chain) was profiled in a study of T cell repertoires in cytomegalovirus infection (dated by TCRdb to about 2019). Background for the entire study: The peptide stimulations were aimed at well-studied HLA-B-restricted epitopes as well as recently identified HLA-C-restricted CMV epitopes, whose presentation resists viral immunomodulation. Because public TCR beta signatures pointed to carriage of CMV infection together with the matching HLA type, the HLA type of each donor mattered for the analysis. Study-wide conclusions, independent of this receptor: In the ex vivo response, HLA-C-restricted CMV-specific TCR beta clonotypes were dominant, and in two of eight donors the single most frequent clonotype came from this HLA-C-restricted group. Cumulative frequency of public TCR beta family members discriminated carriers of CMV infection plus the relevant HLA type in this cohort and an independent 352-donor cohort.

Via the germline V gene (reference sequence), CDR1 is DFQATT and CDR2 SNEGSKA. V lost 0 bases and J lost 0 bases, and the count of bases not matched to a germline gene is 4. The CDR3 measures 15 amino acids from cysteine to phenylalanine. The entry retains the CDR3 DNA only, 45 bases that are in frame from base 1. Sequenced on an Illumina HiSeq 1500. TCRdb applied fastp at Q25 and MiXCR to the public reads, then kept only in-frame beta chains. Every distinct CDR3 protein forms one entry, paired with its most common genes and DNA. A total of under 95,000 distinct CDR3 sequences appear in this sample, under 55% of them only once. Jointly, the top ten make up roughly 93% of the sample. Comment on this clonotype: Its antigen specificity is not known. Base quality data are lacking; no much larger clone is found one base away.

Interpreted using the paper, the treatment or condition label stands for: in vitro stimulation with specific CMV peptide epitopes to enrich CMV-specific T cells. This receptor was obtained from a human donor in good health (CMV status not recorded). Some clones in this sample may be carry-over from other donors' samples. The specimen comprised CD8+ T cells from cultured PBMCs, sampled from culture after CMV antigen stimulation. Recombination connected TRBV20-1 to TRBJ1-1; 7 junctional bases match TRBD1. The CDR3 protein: CSARDSDRMNTEAFF. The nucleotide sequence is TGCAGTGCTAGAGACTCGGACAGGATGAACACTGAAGCTTTCTTT.